This T cell receptor (beta chain) appears in the sequencing data of a study of shared clonotypes between healthy human individuals. Study at large: Participating donors consisted of two women and a few men aged 18 to 49.

General observations from the study: Large depth notwithstanding, sorted-subset sequencing proved incomplete by rarefaction.

Germline V gene data show CDR1 as SGHDT and CDR2 as YYEEEE. V lost 3 bases, J lost 4 bases, and 11 bases stayed unmatched. This CDR3 contains 18 residues. Each cell subset's genomic DNA was divided evenly among several immunoSEQ plates. In the source study's methods: With immunoSEQ giving junction-only sequences and no quality scores, filtering differed. Profiled with immunoSEQ multiplex PCR; TCRdb holds only in-frame clones, not every one. The DNA was the basis for D and trimming; V, J and clone size are from that table. The sample gives some 2,000,000 clones, about 94% of which show up once; 1% to 1.3% is in the top ten. CD8 cells classed as naive were CD45RO-negative and positively selected for CCR7, excluding terminally differentiated effector memory CD45RA+ cells. As regards this clone: Its antigen is unidentified.

This TCR was recovered from a man younger than 30 in good health. V gene TRBV5-6 combines with J gene TRBJ1-6, with TRBD1 matching over 9 bases. Material: naive CD8+ T cells sorted from blood. The CDR3 nucleotides are TGTGCCAGCAGCTCCGCTCGGACAGGGGCAATTTATAATTCACCCCTCCACTTT. Translated: CASSSARTGAIYNSPLHF.